These T cell receptor beta chains were read from a single sample in a study of T-cell memory formation after mild COVID-19. TCRdb re-called the 5' RACE reads with MiXCR, one entry per CDR3 protein. The sample includes approximately 560,000 distinct CDR3 sequences, approximately 15% of them seen just once. Sequences were obtained from PBMCs or a T cell subset sorted from them (not recorded which). The receptor set was obtained from an adult woman who had mild COVID-19 (a few samples of this study predate the infection). Cell type and time point are not known. The CDR3 runs from the conserved cysteine through the conserved F or W. A D gene is named only where the DNA matches it firmly. A clone size is listed for some rows: how often the clone was seen (once, few, many), or a class if it is expanded.

TRBJ1-5 TRBV7-2 . . TGTGCCAGCAGCGAAAGGGTTGGGTTTTCGGCCCAGCATTTT CASSERVGFSAQHF
TRBJ2-5 TRBV5-1 few TRBD2 TGCGCCAGCAGTCCTGGACTAGCGGGGCCTCAAGAGACCCAGTACTTC CASSPGLAGPQETQYF
TRBJ1-4 TRBV7-8 . . TGTGCCAGCAGCTTCCTCCTGACTACAACTAATGAAAAACTGTTTTTT CASSFLLTTTNEKLFF
TRBJ1-5 TRBV12-3/TRBV12-4 . TRBD1 TGTGCCAGCAGTGCCCACTCCAGGGGGTTGGAACAGCCCCAGCATTTT CASSAHSRGLEQPQHF
TRBJ1-5 TRBV28 . . TGTGCCAGCAGTTTGACAGCGAATAGCAATCAGCCCCAGCATTTT CASSLTANSNQPQHF
TRBJ2-3 TRBV5-4 once TRBD2 TGTGCCAGCAGCCGCCCGGGGGGGCTCCGTAGCACAGATACGCAGTATTTT CASSRPGGLRSTDTQYF
TRBJ2-2 TRBV9 few TRBD1 TGTGCCAGCAGCGTGGGGACAGGGTCCACCGGGGAGCTGTTTTTT CASSVGTGSTGELFF
TRBJ2-7 TRBV6-2/TRBV6-3 few . TGTGCCACTCAACAGGGACGGTACGAGCAGTACTTC CATQQGRYEQYF
TRBJ2-1 TRBV5-1 few TRBD2 TGCGCCAGCAGCTTGGGGGAGGGAGTGCAGTTCTTC CASSLGEGVQFF
TRBJ2-3 TRBV24-1 . TRBD2 TGTGCCACCAGTGATGCTAGCGGGAGCGCGGCAGATACGCAGTATTTT CATSDASGSAADTQYF
TRBJ2-5 TRBV9 . TRBD2 TGTGCCAGCAGCGTAGTAGCGGGCCGCCAAGAGACCCAGTACTTC CASSVVAGRQETQYF
TRBJ2-7 TRBV5-5 few TRBD2 TGTGCCAGCAGCTTAGTACTAGCGGGAGTCCCCTACGAGCAGTACTTC CASSLVLAGVPYEQYF
TRBJ2-2 TRBV12-3/TRBV12-4 . . TGTGCCAGCAGTGGGACCTCGAACACCGGGGAGCTGTTTTTT CASSGTSNTGELFF
TRBJ1-2 TRBV4-1 few TRBD1 TGCGCCAGCAGCCAAGAGGACAGGGGGGCGAACTATGGCTACACCTTC CASSQEDRGANYGYTF
TRBJ2-7 TRBV4-2 . . TGTGCCAGCAGCCAAGATGAGGGGAAGGGAACCTACGAGCAGTACTTC CASSQDEGKGTYEQYF
TRBJ1-4 TRBV6-6 once . TGTGCCAGCAGACTTTCCAGTGCAACTAATGAAAAACTGTTTTTT CASRLSSATNEKLFF
TRBJ2-1 TRBV7-9 few . TGTGCCAGCAGCCAGTCGTCGGGGCGGCACACGCAGTTCTTC CASSQSSGRHTQFF
TRBJ1-5 TRBV19 few . TGTGCCAGTAGTATAGCCGCACAGTATAGCAATCAGCCCCAGCATTTT CASSIAAQYSNQPQHF
TRBJ2-1 TRBV15 . TRBD2 TGTGCCACCAGCAGTCCCCGGACTAGCGGGCATCACAATGAGCAGTTCTTC CATSSPRTSGHHNEQFF
TRBJ2-7 TRBV5-1 . . TGCGCCAGCAGCCCGGCAGCAGGCTCCTACGAGCAGTACTTC CASSPAAGSYEQYF
TRBJ2-3 TRBV24-1 few TRBD2 TGTGCCACCAGCTCGAGGGGGACTAGCGGGATCACAGATACGCAGTATTTT CATSSRGTSGITDTQYF
TRBJ2-1 TRBV6-5 . . TGTGCCAGCACCGGCCTAGTTAGTAATGAGCAGTTCTTC CASTGLVSNEQFF
TRBJ2-1 TRBV7-9 few . TGTGCCAGCAGAGGAACGACCCGGCGCTCCTACAATGAGCAGTTCTTC CASRGTTRRSYNEQFF
TRBJ2-7 TRBV6-6 . . TGTGCCAGCAGTAGCGGGTCGCCCCTCGAGCAGTACTTC CASSSGSPLEQYF
TRBJ2-7 TRBV2 . TRBD1 TGTGCCAGCAGTGCCAGTCGTACCGGGACAGGGGTTTTGTCCTACGAGCAGTACTTC CASSASRTGTGVLSYEQYF
TRBJ2-7 TRBV11-2 . TRBD1 TGTGCCAGCAGCCCCCTGGACAGGATCTACGAGCAGTACTTC CASSPLDRIYEQYF
TRBJ1-2 TRBV7-8 . TRBD1 TGTGCCAGCAGCGAGACCATACAGGGGAACTATGGCTACACCTTC CASSETIQGNYGYTF
TRBJ1-2 TRBV2 . . TGTGCCAGCGGAGACAGGATAGGGTATGGCTACACCTTC CASGDRIGYGYTF
TRBJ1-5 TRBV6-6 . TRBD1 TGTGCCAGCAGTGGGACAGGGGGCACGATTGGAAGCAATCAGCCCCAGCATTTT CASSGTGGTIGSNQPQHF
TRBJ1-1 TRBV4-1 . . TGCGCCAGCAGCCAGGCCCAGGGAAGCCCCCTTAACACTGAAGCTTTCTTT CASSQAQGSPLNTEAFF
TRBJ1-1 TRBV5-1 . . TGCGCCAGCGGACGGGCCCTTACAGGGCTCGGTTATGAAGCTTTCTTT CASGRALTGLGYEAFF
TRBJ2-1 TRBV7-8 many TRBD1 TGTGCCAGCAGCATGGACAGGGCGTCCAATGAGCAGTTCTTC CASSMDRASNEQFF
TRBJ1-5 TRBV7-9 few . TGTGCCAGCAGCGTATCGGCAGGACGATCTAATCAGCCCCAGCATTTT CASSVSAGRSNQPQHF
TRBJ2-1 TRBV3-1 . TRBD2 TGTGCCAGCAAGTTAGCGGGGGGGCCGGGAGAGCAGTTCTTC CASKLAGGPGEQFF
TRBJ2-1 TRBV7-3 . . TGTGCCAGCAGCATTACTACCGACAATGAGCAGTTCTTC CASSITTDNEQFF
TRBJ2-7 TRBV11-3 . TRBD1 TGTGCCAGCAGCCACGGGACAGGGAGGTCCTACGAGCAGTACTTC CASSHGTGRSYEQYF
TRBJ2-6 TRBV11-2 . . TGTGCCAGCAGTTCCGCTGGGGCCAACGTCCTGACTTTC CASSSAGANVLTF
TRBJ2-7 TRBV19 . . TGTGCCAGTAGTATAGCCCGGGGCTACGAGCAGTACTTC CASSIARGYEQYF
TRBJ2-3 TRBV7-3 . TRBD2 TGTGCCAGCAGCTCCGCCTCTAGCGGGAGTTTAAATACGCAGTATTTT CASSSASSGSLNTQYF
TRBJ2-7 TRBV7-8 few . TGTGCCAGCAGCTTACGTAGGGGTTTGGGCGAGCAGTACTTC CASSLRRGLGEQYF
TRBJ2-7 TRBV27 few . TGTGCCAGCAGTTTCTCCGGACCGTCCTACGAGCAGTACTTC CASSFSGPSYEQYF
TRBJ2-3 TRBV20-1 . . TGCAGTGCTAGAGATCATTTCCAGAGCACAGATACGCAGTATTTT CSARDHFQSTDTQYF
TRBJ2-1 TRBV10-3 few TRBD1 TGTGCCAGCGGACAGGGTGAAGGGTTTTCATATGAGCAGTTCTTC CASGQGEGFSYEQFF
TRBJ1-2 TRBV20-1 . . TGCAGTGCTACAAGACCCAGTAAGCGGGTCCATGGCTACACCTTC CSATRPSKRVHGYTF
TRBJ1-2 TRBV2 . . TGTGCCAGCACCCTCGGGGGGGCCGATAACTATGGCTACACCTTC CASTLGGADNYGYTF
TRBJ2-2 TRBV7-2 . TRBD2 TGTGCCAGCACCCCTAGCGGGAGGTCCGGGGAGCTGTTTTTT CASTPSGRSGELFF
TRBJ1-1 TRBV5-1 few . TGCGCCAGCAGCATGGGACTGAACACTGAAGCTTTCTTT CASSMGLNTEAFF
TRBJ2-5 TRBV7-6 few TRBD1 TGTGCCAGCATCCTAGATGATCCCGGGACAGGGCAAGAGACCCAGTACTTC CASILDDPGTGQETQYF
TRBJ1-1 TRBV12-3/TRBV12-4 . TRBD1 TGTGCCAGCAGTTTTGCCCTGACAGGGGGGAACACTGAAGCTTTCTTT CASSFALTGGNTEAFF
TRBJ2-1 TRBV5-1 . TRBD2 TGCGCCAGCAGCTTGGTTTCAGCGGGAGGAAACAGGGAGCAGTTCTTC CASSLVSAGGNREQFF
TRBJ2-3 TRBV29-1 few . TGCAGCGTTGACGGGCTCGCATACACAGATACGCAGTATTTT CSVDGLAYTDTQYF
TRBJ2-7 TRBV5-1 . TRBD2 TGCGCCAGCAGGGACGGGACTAGGTCCTACGAGCAGTACTTC CASRDGTRSYEQYF
TRBJ2-2 TRBV5-1 . TRBD2 TGCGCCAGCAGCCTTGGGACTAGCGGGCTAGCCGGGGAGCTGTTTTTT CASSLGTSGLAGELFF
TRBJ1-4 TRBV6-6 few . TGTGCCAGCAGGGCGGCTAATGAAAAACTGTTTTTT CASRAANEKLFF
TRBJ1-1 TRBV19 few . TGTGCCAGCCTGGGTCGACGATTGACTGGAGCTTTCTTT CASLGRRLTGAFF
TRBJ2-1 TRBV4-3 . . TGCGCCAGCAGCCATATCCCTTACAATGAGCAGTTCTTC CASSHIPYNEQFF
TRBJ1-1 TRBV30 . . TGTGCCTGGAGTGTAGGGACATTGATGAACACTGAAGCTTTCTTT CAWSVGTLMNTEAFF
TRBJ2-7 TRBV27 few TRBD1 TGTGCCAGCAGTTTCAAGGACAGGGGATACGAGCAGTACTTC CASSFKDRGYEQYF